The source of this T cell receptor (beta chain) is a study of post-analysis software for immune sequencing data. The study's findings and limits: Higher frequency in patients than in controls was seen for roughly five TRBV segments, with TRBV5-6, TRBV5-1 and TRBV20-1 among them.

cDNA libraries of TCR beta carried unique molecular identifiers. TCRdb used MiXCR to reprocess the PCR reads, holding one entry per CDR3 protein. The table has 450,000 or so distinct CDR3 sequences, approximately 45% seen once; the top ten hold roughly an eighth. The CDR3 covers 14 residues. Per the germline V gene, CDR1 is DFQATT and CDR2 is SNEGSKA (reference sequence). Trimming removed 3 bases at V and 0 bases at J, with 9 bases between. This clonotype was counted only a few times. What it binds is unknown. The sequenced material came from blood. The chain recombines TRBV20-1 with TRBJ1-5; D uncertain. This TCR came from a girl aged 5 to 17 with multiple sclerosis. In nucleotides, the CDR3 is TGCAGTGCTAGTGCCAGGTATAGCAATCAGCCCCAGCATTTT. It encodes CSASARYSNQPQHF.